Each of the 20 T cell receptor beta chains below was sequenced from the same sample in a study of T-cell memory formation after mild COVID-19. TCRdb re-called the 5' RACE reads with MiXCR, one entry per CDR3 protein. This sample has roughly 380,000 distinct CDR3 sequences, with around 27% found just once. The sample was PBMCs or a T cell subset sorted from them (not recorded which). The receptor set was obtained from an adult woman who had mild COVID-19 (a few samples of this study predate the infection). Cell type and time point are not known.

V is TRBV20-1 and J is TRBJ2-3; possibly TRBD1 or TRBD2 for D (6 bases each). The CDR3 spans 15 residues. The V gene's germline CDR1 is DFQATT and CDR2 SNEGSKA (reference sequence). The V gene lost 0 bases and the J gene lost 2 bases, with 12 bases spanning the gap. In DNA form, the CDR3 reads TGCAGTGCTAGAGATCGGGGGCGGGTCACAGATACGCAGTATTTT. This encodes CSARDRGRVTDTQYF.

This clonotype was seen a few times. CDR3 nucleotides: TGTGCCAGCAGTGGGACTAGCGGGAGGCCCTACTACAATGAGCAGTTCTTC. It specifies CASSGTSGRPYYNEQFF. V and J are TRBV2 and TRBJ2-1, with TRBD2 identical over 14 bases. Germline V gene lookup returns CDR1 SNHLY and CDR2 FYNNEI. V trimming: 4 bases; J trimming: 3 bases; junction bases outside the gene matches: 5. The CDR3 loop spans 17 amino acids.

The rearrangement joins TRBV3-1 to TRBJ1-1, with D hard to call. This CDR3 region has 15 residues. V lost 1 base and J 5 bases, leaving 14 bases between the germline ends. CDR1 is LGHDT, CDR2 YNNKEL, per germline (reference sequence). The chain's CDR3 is CASSQGPVGGTEAFF. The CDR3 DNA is TGTGCCAGCAGCCAAGGTCCCGTCGGCGGGACTGAAGCTTTCTTT.

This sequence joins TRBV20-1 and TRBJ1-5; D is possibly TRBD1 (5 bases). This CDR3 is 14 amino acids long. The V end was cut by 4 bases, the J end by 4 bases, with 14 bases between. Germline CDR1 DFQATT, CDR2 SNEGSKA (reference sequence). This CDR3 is CSAMDIRGNQPQHF. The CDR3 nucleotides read TGCAGTGCTATGGACATTCGAGGAAATCAGCCCCAGCATTTT.

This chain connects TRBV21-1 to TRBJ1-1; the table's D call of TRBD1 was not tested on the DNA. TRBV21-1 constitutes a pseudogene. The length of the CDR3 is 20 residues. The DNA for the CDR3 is TGTGCCAGCAGCAAAGGGGACAGGGGGATGGGGCCCCGAATGAACACTGAAGCTTTCTTT. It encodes CASSKGDRGMGPRMNTEAFF.

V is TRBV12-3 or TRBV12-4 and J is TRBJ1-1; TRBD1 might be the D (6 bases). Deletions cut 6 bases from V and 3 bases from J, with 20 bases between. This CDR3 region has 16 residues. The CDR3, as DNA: TGTGCCAGCAGCCCAACTCTGACAGGCGCGGACACTGAAGCTTTCTTT. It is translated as CASSPTLTGADTEAFF.

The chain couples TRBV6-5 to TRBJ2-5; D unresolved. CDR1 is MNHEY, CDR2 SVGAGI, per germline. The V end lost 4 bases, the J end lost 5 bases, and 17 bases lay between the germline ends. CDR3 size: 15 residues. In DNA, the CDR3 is TGTGCCAGCAGTTTGCGTCGGGTGTCCGGGGAGACCCAGTACTTC. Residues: CASSLRRVSGETQYF.

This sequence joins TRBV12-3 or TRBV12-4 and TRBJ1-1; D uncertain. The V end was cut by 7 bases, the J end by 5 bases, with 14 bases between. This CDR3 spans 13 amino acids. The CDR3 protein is CASTQAGRTEAFF. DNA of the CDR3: TGTGCCAGCACCCAGGCGGGAAGGACTGAAGCTTTCTTT.

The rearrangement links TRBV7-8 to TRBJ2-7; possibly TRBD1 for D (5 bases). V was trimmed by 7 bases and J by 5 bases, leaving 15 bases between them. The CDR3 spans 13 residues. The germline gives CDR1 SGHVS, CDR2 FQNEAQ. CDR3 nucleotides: TGTGCCAGCACCACAGCCCTAGGGGACGAGCAGTACTTC. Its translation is CASTTALGDEQYF.

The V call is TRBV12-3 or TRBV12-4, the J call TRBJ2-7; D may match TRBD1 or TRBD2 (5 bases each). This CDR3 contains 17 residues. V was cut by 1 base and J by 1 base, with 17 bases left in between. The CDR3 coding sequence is TGTGCCAGCAGTTTAGTATACGGGACCGGGCCGTCCTACGAGCAGTACTTC. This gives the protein CASSLVYGTGPSYEQYF.

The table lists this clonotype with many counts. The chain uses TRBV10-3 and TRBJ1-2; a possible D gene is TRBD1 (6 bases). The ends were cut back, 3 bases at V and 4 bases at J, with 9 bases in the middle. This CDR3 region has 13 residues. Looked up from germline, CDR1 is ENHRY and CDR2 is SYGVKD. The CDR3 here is CAISEQGVYGYTF. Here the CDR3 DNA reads TGTGCCATCAGTGAACAGGGAGTCTATGGCTACACCTTC.

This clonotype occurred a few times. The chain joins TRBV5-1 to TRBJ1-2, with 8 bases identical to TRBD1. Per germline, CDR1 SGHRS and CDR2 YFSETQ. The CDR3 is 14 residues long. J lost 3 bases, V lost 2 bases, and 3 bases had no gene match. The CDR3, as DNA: TGCGCCAGCAGCTTCCTACAGGGGGACTATGGCTACACCTTC. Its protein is CASSFLQGDYGYTF.

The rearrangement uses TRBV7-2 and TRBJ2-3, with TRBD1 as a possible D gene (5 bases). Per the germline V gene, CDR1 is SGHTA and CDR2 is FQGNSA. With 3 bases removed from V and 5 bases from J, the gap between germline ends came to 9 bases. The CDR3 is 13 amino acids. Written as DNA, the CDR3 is TGTGCCAGCAGCTTCCAAGGGGTAGATACGCAGTATTTT. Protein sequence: CASSFQGVDTQYF.

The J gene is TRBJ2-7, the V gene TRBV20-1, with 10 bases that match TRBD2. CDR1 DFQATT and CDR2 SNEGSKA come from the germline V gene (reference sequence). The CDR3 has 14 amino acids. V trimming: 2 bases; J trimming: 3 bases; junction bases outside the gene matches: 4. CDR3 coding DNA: TGCAGTGCTAGACTAGCGGGGGACTTCTACGAGCAGTACTTC. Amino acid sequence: CSARLAGDFYEQYF.

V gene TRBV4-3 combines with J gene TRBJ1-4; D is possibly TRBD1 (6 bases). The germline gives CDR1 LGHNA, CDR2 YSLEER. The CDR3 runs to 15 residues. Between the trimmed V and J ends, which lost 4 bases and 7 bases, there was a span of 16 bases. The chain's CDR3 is CASSLGTPGGEKLFF. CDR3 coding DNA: TGCGCCAGCAGCCTTGGGACACCAGGAGGTGAAAAACTGTTTTTT.

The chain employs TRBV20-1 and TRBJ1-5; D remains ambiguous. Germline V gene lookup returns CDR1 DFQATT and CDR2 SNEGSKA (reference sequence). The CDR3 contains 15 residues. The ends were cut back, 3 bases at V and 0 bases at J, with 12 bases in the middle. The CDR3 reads CSASYRGNSNQPQHF. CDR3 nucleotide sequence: TGCAGTGCTAGTTATCGGGGTAATAGCAATCAGCCCCAGCATTTT.

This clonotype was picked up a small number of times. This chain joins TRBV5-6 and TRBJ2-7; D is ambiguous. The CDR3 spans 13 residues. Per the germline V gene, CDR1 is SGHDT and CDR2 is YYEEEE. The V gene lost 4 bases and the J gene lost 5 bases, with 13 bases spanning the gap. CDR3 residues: CASSPDPIHEQYF. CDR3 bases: TGTGCCAGCAGCCCCGACCCTATCCACGAGCAGTACTTC. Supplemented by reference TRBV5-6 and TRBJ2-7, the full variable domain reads DAGVTQSPTHLIKTRGQQVTLRCSPKSGHDTVSWYQQALGQGPQFIFQYYEEEERQRGNFPDRFSGHQFPNYSSELNVNALLLGDSALYLCASSPDPIHEQYFGPGTRLTVT.

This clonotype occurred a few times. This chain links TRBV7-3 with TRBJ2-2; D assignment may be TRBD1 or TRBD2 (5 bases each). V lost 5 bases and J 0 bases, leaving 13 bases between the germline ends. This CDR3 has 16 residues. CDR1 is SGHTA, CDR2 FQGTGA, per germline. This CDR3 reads CASSPTGRANTGELFF. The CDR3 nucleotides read TGTGCCAGCAGCCCGACGGGACGGGCGAACACCGGGGAGCTGTTTTTT.

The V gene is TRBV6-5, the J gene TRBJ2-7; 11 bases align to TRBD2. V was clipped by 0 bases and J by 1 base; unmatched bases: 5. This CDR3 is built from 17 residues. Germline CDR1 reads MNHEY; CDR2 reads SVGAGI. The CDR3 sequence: CASSYSRLAGGSYEQYF. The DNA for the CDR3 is TGTGCCAGCAGTTACTCGAGGCTAGCGGGAGGTTCCTACGAGCAGTACTTC.

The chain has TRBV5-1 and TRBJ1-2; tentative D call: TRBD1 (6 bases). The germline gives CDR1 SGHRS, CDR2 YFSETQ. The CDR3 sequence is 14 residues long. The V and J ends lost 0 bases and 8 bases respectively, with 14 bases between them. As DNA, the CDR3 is TGCGCCAGCAGCTTGGAAACAGGGACTAGGGGCTACACCTTC. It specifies CASSLETGTRGYTF.